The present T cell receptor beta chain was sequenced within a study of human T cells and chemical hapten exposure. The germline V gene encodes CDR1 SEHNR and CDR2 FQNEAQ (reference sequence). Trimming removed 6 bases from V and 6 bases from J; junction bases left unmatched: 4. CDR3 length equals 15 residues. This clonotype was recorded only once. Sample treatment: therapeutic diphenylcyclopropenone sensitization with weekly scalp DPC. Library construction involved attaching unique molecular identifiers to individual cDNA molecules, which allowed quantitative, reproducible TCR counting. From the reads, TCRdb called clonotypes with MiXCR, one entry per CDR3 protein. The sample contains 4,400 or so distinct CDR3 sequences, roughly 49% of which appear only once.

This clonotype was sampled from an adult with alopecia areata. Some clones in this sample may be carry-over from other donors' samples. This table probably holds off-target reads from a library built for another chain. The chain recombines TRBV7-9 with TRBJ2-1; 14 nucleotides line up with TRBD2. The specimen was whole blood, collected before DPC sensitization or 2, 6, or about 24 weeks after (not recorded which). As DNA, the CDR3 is TGTGCCAGCAGGTCGGGACTAGCGGGGGCCAATGAGCAGTTCTTC. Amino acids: CASRSGLAGANEQFF.